Described below is a single T cell receptor beta chain sequence and its context. Its antigen is unidentified. The table came from immunoSEQ multiplex PCR; TCRdb's copy has only in-frame clones and leaves some out. The data show approximately 1.5 million clones, around 98.5% seen once. This entry comes from a study of shared clonotypes between healthy human individuals. Findings and caveats of the study: Relative to memory subsets, naive subsets generally showed larger estimated richness. Represented diversity, genetic and exposure-history alike, was limited by few donors. How much donors shared clonotypes was expected to be affected by sequencing depth. The study found lower generation probabilities in non-shared clonotypes than in those shared by all four donors.

Germline lookup yields CDR1 MNHEY and CDR2 SVGAGI. The CDR3 consists of 14 residues. The V end lost 6 bases, the J end lost 8 bases, and 17 bases lay between the germline ends. This clonotype originated in a man aged 30-40 years in good health. The sample comprised naive CD4+ T cells sorted from blood. Subset denoted: CD45RA+ positively selected. The V call is TRBV6-5, the J call TRBJ2-1, with D perhaps TRBD2 (6 bases). The CDR3 here is CASRRDFTADEQFF. The CDR3 DNA is TGTGCCAGCAGACGGGACTTTACAGCCGATGAGCAGTTCTTC.